Sequencing of this TCR beta chain was carried out in a study of OX40 agonist ivuxolimab in advanced cancers. Describing the broader study: Ivuxolimab, which targeted the costimulatory receptor OX40 (CD134), was an agonistic, fully human IgG2 monoclonal antibody. Patients were allowed to have had prior anti-PD-1, anti-PD-L1 or anti-CTLA-4 therapy, and roughly two fifths of the dose-escalation patients had been treated with checkpoint inhibitors. Of the roughly 50 dose-escalation patients, hepatocellular carcinoma was present in about 20, melanoma in approximately 15, renal cell carcinoma in 9 and head and neck cancer in 9. Intravenous ivuxolimab was administered to patients every 2 weeks at six dose levels: 0.01, 0.1, 0.3, 1.5, 3 and 10 mg/kg. Peripheral TCRbeta sequencing was intended to test whether TCR sequence diversity was altered and clonal T-cell expansion was caused by ivuxolimab. A male proportion of around 83% and a mean age of roughly 55 years, ranging from 23 to 79, were recorded for the dose-escalation cohort. Partial responses occurred in three dose-escalation patients, of whom one had hepatocellular carcinoma and two had cutaneous melanoma. The monotherapy dose-escalation portion (N of about 50 patients) of the phase I ivuxolimab trial is reported in the paper. Here is what the overall study found, with its caveats: Low levels of normalized T-cell clonal expansion were also shown by some nonresponding patients. On average, CD8+ T cells showed more expanded clones than CD4+ T cells after ivuxolimab. The antigen specificity of the peripheral T cells that underwent clonal expansion was not determined. At doses of 0.1 to 3.0 mg/kg, clonal expansion of both CD4+ and CD8+ blood T cells was observed from baseline to week 6. Partial responders in the 0.1-3.0 mg/kg groups had among the lowest normalized peripheral clonal expansion, especially among CD8+ T cells.

The trial excluded patients who had a history of autoimmune disease or were on systemic immunosuppression. Peripheral blood for TCR sequencing was collected from all dose cohorts at baseline, on cycle 4 day 1, and on cycle 7 day 1. The samples were taken from a phase I, first-in-human, multicenter, open-label dose-escalation trial of ivuxolimab. Adults with locally advanced or metastatic melanoma, renal cell, hepatocellular, or head and neck squamous cell carcinoma were enrolled in the trial. Before TCR sequencing, CD4+ and CD8+ T cells were separately sorted from peripheral blood. Comments on this clone: What this receptor recognizes is not known. Per-nucleotide qualities are absent, and no much larger clonotype sits a single base away.

V and J lose 0 bases and 5 bases, and a span of 8 bases separates them. From the cysteine up to the phenylalanine, the CDR3 has a length of 13 residues. CDR3 DNA only is kept here, 39 bases in frame from base 1. CDR1 and CDR2 (SGHTA, FQGNSA) derive from the germline V gene. For sequencing of the TCRbeta CDR3 region, genomic DNA was extracted from the sorted cells. TCRbeta CDR3 regions were sequenced using the immunoSEQ Assay. Not all clones reach the TCRdb copy of this immuneACCESS table, which keeps in-frame sequences only. Checked studies attribute under half of the gap to unresolved V genes and leave the rest unexplained. Across this sample there are about 80,000 clones, with roughly 84% seen only once. The ten largest clonotypes hold 0.32% of the sample.

The specimen comprised CD4+ or CD8+ T cells sorted from blood, sampled in a trial of the OX40 agonist ivuxolimab. The TCR sequence derives from an adult with an advanced solid tumor such as melanoma, head and neck, liver or kidney cancer. The rearranged segments are TRBV7-2 and TRBJ2-7, with no confidently assigned D gene. The DNA sequence is as follows: TGTGCCAGCAGCTTAGCGCGTGATAACGAGCAGTACTTC. Translated, it gives CASSLARDNEQYF. The full variable domain, with segments outside the CDR3 supplied by the reference TRBV7-2 and TRBJ2-7 proteins, appears as GAGVSQSPSNKVTEKGKDVELRCDPISGHTALYWYRQSLGQGLEFLIYFQGNSAPDKSGLPSDRFSAERTGGSVSTLTIQRTQQEDSAVYLCASSLARDNEQYFGPGTRLTVT.